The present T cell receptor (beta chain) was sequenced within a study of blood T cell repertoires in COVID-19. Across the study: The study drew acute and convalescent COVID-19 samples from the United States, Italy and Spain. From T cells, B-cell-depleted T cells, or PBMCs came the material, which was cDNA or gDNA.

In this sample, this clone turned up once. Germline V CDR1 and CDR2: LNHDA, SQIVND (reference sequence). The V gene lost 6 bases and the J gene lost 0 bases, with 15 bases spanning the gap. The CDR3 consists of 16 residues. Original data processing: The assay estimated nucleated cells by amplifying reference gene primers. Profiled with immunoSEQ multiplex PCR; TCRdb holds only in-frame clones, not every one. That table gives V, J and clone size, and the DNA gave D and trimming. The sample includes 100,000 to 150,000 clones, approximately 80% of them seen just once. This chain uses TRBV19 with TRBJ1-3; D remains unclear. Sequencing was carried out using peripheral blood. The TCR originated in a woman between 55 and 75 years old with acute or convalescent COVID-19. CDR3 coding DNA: TGTGCCAGTAGCCCCCGGGAGGGTGTCTCTGGAAACACCATATATTTT. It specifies CASSPREGVSGNTIYF. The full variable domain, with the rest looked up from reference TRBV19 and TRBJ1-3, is DGGITQSPKYLFRKEGQNVTLSCEQNLNHDAMYWYRQDPGQGLRLIYYSQIVNDFQKGDIAEGYSVSREKKESFPLTVTSAQKNPTAFYLCASSPREGVSGNTIYFGEGSWLTVV.